The 18 T cell receptor beta chains below come from one sample, sequenced in a study of technical replicates of blood from several donors. Here immunoSEQ multiplex PCR was the method, and the copy in TCRdb shows in-frame clones only, minus some. The table has tens of thousands of clones, almost 98% seen once. Sequencing used T cells isolated from PBMCs. The receptors here all came from a human donor in good health.

This sequence joins TRBV7-9 and TRBJ1-2; unclear D gene. In germline, CDR1 is SEHNR, CDR2 FQNEAQ (reference sequence). The CDR3 has 14 residues. Deletions cut 5 bases from V and 1 base from J, with 11 bases between. As DNA, the CDR3 is TGTGCCAGCAGCCAATCTACAGTTAACTATGGCTACACCTTC. Translating it yields CASSQSTVNYGYTF. The variable domain in full, completed from reference TRBV7-9 and TRBJ1-2, reads DTGVSQNPRHKITKRGQNVTFRCDPISEHNRLYWYRQTLGQGPEFLTYFQNEAQLEKSRLLSDRFSAERPKGSFSTLEIQRTEQGDSAMYLCASSQSTVNYGYTFGSGTRLTVV.

The CDR3 DNA is TGTGCCTCTCAGGGGGACGCTGAAGCTTTCTTT. Its protein is CASQGDAEAFF. The rearrangement links TRBV30 to TRBJ1-1; 7 positions match TRBD1. The germline V gene has CDR1 GTSNPN and CDR2 SVGIG (reference sequence). V was clipped by 7 bases and J by 6 bases; unmatched bases: 5. The CDR3 has 11 residues.

This clone appeared once. The chain uses TRBV10-1 and TRBJ2-7; 8 bases align to TRBD1. There are 13 residues in the CDR3. V lost 8 bases and J lost 6; bases outside the gene matches: 9. Germline CDR1 is WNHNN and CDR2 is SYGVQD (reference sequence). In DNA, the CDR3 is TGCGCCAGCGGACCGGACAGGGTGAGCGAGCAGTACTTC. Its protein product is CASGPDRVSEQYF.

The J gene is TRBJ1-1, the V gene TRBV19; weak D call: TRBD1 (5 bases). Germline V lookup: CDR1 LNHDA, CDR2 SQIVND (reference sequence). The CDR3 length is 14 residues. Between the trimmed V and J ends, which lost 6 bases and 0 bases, there was a span of 11 bases. The CDR3 reads CASRVTGMNTEAFF. Here the CDR3 DNA reads TGTGCCAGTAGGGTCACAGGAATGAACACTGAAGCTTTCTTT. Full variable domain (missing parts from reference TRBV19 and TRBJ1-1): DGGITQSPKYLFRKEGQNVTLSCEQNLNHDAMYWYRQDPGQGLRLIYYSQIVNDFQKGDIAEGYSVSREKKESFPLTVTSAQKNPTAFYLCASRVTGMNTEAFFGQGTRLTVV.

This clone was detected once. V gene TRBV15 combines with J gene TRBJ1-4; D gene unclear. Germline-derived CDR1 and CDR2 are LNHNV and YYDKDF (reference sequence). CDR3 length: 14 amino acids. V lost 4 bases and J lost 4, with 10 bases in between. CDR3 protein: CATSIINGNEKLFF. For the CDR3, the DNA is TGTGCCACCAGCATTATAAACGGTAATGAAAAACTGTTTTTT.

V usage is TRBV2 and J usage is TRBJ2-7; D uncertain. CDR3 size: 14 residues. V lost 1 base and J 0 bases, leaving 7 bases between the germline ends. Germline CDR1 reads SNHLY; CDR2 reads FYNNEI. In nucleotides, the CDR3 is TGTGCCAGCAGTGAAGGTGGCATCTCCTACGAGCAGTACTTC. Translation gives CASSEGGISYEQYF.

The rearrangement joins TRBV28 to TRBJ2-5; TRBD1 matches 8 bases. CDR3 size: 14 residues. Germline CDR1 MDHEN, CDR2 SYDVKM. The trim removed 5 bases at V and 5 bases at J, leaving 7 bases unmatched. Here the CDR3 DNA reads TGTGCCAGCAGTGATACAGGGGGAATGGAGACCCAGTACTTC. It is translated as CASSDTGGMETQYF.

V usage is TRBV19 and J usage is TRBJ1-2, with TRBD1 identical over 9 bases. This CDR3 contains 17 residues. Germline CDR1 is LNHDA and CDR2 is SQIVND (reference sequence). V was pared by 6 bases and J by 4 bases, with 15 bases of the junction left unmatched. DNA for the CDR3: TGTGCCAGTAGGAGTGGGACAGGGCACCCAATAGGCTATGGCTACACCTTC. As protein: CASRSGTGHPIGYGYTF.

The gene calls are TRBV21-1 and TRBJ1-2; whether TRBD1, the table's D call, matches the DNA was not checked. TRBV21-1 is given as a pseudogene. There are 15 residues in the CDR3. CDR3 sequence reads: CASSNDKGRLYGYTF. The CDR3 DNA follows: TGTGCCAGCAGCAACGACAAGGGGCGGCTCTATGGCTACACCTTC.

The rearrangement uses TRBV18 and TRBJ2-7, with 7 bases matching TRBD2. CDR1 KGHSH and CDR2 LQKENI come from the germline V gene. This CDR3 contains 15 residues. V gave up 3 bases and J gave up 1 base; unmatched junction bases: 6. The CDR3 reads CASSPGGAGSYEQYF. CDR3 DNA sequence: TGTGCCAGCTCACCGGGAGGGGCCGGGTCCTACGAGCAGTACTTC. Complete variable domain (other parts from reference TRBV18 and TRBJ2-7): NAGVMQNPRHLVRRRGQEARLRCSPMKGHSHVYWYRQLPEEGLKFMVYLQKENIIDESGMPKERFSAEFPKEGPSILRIQQVVRGDSAAYFCASSPGGAGSYEQYFGPGTRLTVT.

This chain connects TRBV9 to TRBJ2-3; 8 positions match TRBD2. V was pared by 7 bases and J by 10 bases, with 5 bases of the junction left unmatched. The CDR3 has 11 residues. Germline CDR1 is SGDLS and CDR2 is YYNGEE. CDR3 DNA: TGTGCCAGCGAGGGTAGCGGGGCGCAGTATTTT. This encodes CASEGSGAQYF.

The chain combines TRBV6-6 with TRBJ2-3; TRBD2 matches at 13 bases. With V trimmed by 4 bases and J by 5 bases, 3 bases remained unmatched. CDR3 length equals 15 residues. Germline CDR1 MNHNY, CDR2 SVGAGI (reference sequence). The CDR3 protein is CASSSGLAGIDTQYF. Here the CDR3 DNA reads TGTGCCAGCAGTTCGGGACTAGCGGGGATAGATACGCAGTATTTT.

This chain uses TRBV14 with TRBJ1-3, with D unresolved. Germline V gives CDR1 SGHDN, CDR2 FVKESK. This CDR3 has 13 amino acids. The germline V and J ends were trimmed by 5 bases and 2 bases, with 7 bases remaining between them. This chain's CDR3 is CASSAVAGNTIYF. The CDR3 region has the DNA TGTGCCAGCAGCGCAGTGGCTGGAAACACCATATATTTT.

V is TRBV2 and J is TRBJ1-1; D gene uncertain. CDR3 length: 15 residues. Germline V gene lookup returns CDR1 SNHLY and CDR2 FYNNEI. Trimming took off 1 base at V and 3 bases at J, with 12 bases between the two ends. The CDR3 is CASSEEERTYTEAFF. The CDR3 bases are TGTGCCAGCAGTGAAGAGGAGAGAACCTACACTGAAGCTTTCTTT.

The chain links TRBV10-1 to TRBJ1-3; D unclear. V lost 6 bases, J lost 3 bases, and 9 bases lay in between. Germline values: CDR1 WNHNN, CDR2 SYGVQD (reference sequence). This CDR3 has 13 residues. CDR3 DNA: TGCGCCAGCAGCAGAGGGTATGGAAACACCATATATTTT. As protein: CASSRGYGNTIYF.

The chain recombines TRBV27 with TRBJ1-1; 7 bases agree with TRBD1. CDR3 size: 14 residues. Germline V CDR1 and CDR2: MNHEY, SMNVEV (reference sequence). V trimming: 5 bases; J trimming: 5 bases; junction bases outside the gene matches: 8. CDR3 nucleotide sequence: TGTGCCAGCAGTGCGACAGGGTCGGGAACTGAAGCTTTCTTT. Its translation: CASSATGSGTEAFF.

This chain joins TRBV2 and TRBJ1-4, with D possibly matching TRBD1 (5 bases). The V gene's germline CDR1 is SNHLY and CDR2 FYNNEI. The CDR3 extends over 14 amino acids. The V gene lost 7 bases and the J gene lost 5 bases, with 14 bases spanning the gap. The CDR3 spells CASTRDGGNEKLFF. CDR3 nucleotides: TGTGCCAGCACTAGGGACGGGGGGAATGAAAAACTGTTTTTT. Looking up the rest from reference TRBV2 and TRBJ1-4 gives the full variable domain: EPEVTQTPSHQVTQMGQEVILRCVPISNHLYFYWYRQILGQKVEFLVSFYNNEISEKSEIFDDQFSVERPDGSNFTLKIRSTKLEDSAMYFCASTRDGGNEKLFFGSGTQLSVL.

This chain joins TRBV6-1 and TRBJ2-3, with D hard to call. This CDR3 has 14 residues. Germline V gene data show CDR1 as MNHNS and CDR2 as SASEGT. Trimming removed 5 bases at V and 0 bases at J, with 9 bases between. For the CDR3, the DNA is TGTGCCAGCAGTACCGAGATCAGCACAGATACGCAGTATTTT. Translating gives CASSTEISTDTQYF.